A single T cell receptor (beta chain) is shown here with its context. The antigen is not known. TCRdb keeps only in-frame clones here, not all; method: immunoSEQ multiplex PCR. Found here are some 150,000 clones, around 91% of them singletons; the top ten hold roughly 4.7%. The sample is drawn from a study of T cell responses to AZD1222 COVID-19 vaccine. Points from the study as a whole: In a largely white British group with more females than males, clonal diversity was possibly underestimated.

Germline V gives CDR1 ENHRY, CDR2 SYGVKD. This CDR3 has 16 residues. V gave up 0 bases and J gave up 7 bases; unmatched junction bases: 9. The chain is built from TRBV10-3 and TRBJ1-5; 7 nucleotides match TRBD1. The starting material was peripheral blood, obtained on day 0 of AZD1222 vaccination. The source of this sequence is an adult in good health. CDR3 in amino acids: CAISESETGLGQPQHF. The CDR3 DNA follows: TGTGCCATCAGTGAGTCCGAGACAGGGCTAGGCCAGCCCCAGCATTTT.